The 4 T cell receptor beta chains reported below all come from one sample, sequenced in a study of tumor-infiltrating lymphocytes in primary liver carcinoma. Co-extracting RNA and DNA was done with roughly 17-31 mg of unsorted bulk tissue as input. The input was 500 ng total RNA; TCR beta cDNA was made from it with a constant-region primer. Investigators got TCR beta libraries out of three nested multiplex PCR rounds, done with slightly modified ARM-PCR. Researchers ran the first two PCR rounds for roughly 10 cycles each with TRBV1-TRBV30 forward primers and a C-beta reverse primer. TCRdb fed the multiplex PCR reads into MiXCR, producing one record per CDR3 protein. Of 100,000 or so distinct CDR3 sequences listed, roughly 80% are singletons. Sequenced sample: liver tumor tissue from sampling region 3. Subset described: tumor region T3, left-lateral pole. All receptors come from a man between 40 and 49 years old with primary liver carcinoma and hepatitis B virus infection.

Concerning this clonotype: Germline is not matched at one junction end, which may reflect a read error. This CDR3 is CTSSFPGASGTKYIQYF. The CDR3 bases are TGTACTAGCAGCTTTCCCGGGGCTAGCGGGACCAAATACATTCAGTACTTC. V gene TRBV11-1 combines with J gene TRBJ2-4, with TRBD2 matching 9 bases. This CDR3 contains 17 residues. Per the germline V gene, CDR1 is SGHAT and CDR2 is FQDESV (reference sequence).

Comment on this clonotype: One end of the junction varies from germline; a read error may be responsible. V usage is TRBV10-3 and J usage is TRBJ2-5; D is perhaps TRBD1 or TRBD2 (5 bases each). This CDR3 is built from 14 residues. CDR1 ENHRY and CDR2 SYGVKD come from the germline V gene. CDR3 protein: CATRDGRTAETQCF. The CDR3, as DNA: TGTGCCACCAGGGACGGACGAACAGCGGAGACCCAGTGCTTC.

The chain carries TRBV14 and TRBJ2-3; perhaps TRBD1 as D (8 bases). The CDR3 runs 16 residues. Germline CDR1 SGHDN, CDR2 FVKESK. V shed 2 bases and J shed 3 bases, with 15 bases lying between them. CDR3 nucleotide sequence: TGTGCCAGCAGCCAACTACAGGGGGGAGGGACAGATACGCAGTATTTT. Amino acids: CASSQLQGGGTDTQYF.

The CDR3: CSVVIQGYEQYF. The DNA of the CDR3 is TGCAGCGTAGTGATACAGGGGTACGAGCAGTACTTC. The chain carries TRBV29-1 and TRBJ2-7, with 7 bases matching TRBD1. Trimming took 6 bases from V and 4 from J; bases not matched to a gene: 6. Germline V CDR1 and CDR2: SQVTM, ANQGSEA. The CDR3 length is 12 residues.